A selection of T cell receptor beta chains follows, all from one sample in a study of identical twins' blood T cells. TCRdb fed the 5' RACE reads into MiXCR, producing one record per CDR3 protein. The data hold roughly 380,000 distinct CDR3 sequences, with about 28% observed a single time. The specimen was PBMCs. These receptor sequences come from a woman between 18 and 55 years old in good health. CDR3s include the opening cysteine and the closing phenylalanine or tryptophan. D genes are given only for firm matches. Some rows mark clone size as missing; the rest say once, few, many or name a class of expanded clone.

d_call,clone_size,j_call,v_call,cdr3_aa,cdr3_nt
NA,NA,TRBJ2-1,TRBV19,CASSTGKGRSSEQFF,TGTGCCAGTAGTACAGGTAAGGGGAGGAGCAGTGAGCAGTTCTTC
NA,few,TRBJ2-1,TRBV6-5,CASGPSSKNEQFF,TGTGCCAGCGGACCGTCCAGCAAGAATGAGCAGTTCTTC
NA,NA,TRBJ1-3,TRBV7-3,CASSQGTGNTIYF,TGTGCCAGCAGCCAAGGGACTGGAAACACCATATATTTT
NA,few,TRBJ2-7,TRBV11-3,CASQKRDTSYEQYF,TGTGCCAGCCAGAAACGGGACACCTCCTACGAGCAGTACTTC
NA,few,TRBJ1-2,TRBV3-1,CASSQMSRGYTF,TGTGCCAGCAGCCAAATGTCTCGTGGCTACACCTTC
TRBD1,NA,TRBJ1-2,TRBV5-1,CASSGSGTDYGYTF,TGCGCCAGCAGCGGTTCCGGGACAGATTATGGCTACACCTTC
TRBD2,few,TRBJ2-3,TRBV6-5,CASSLTSGFTDTQYF,TGTGCCAGCAGCCTTACTAGCGGATTCACAGATACGCAGTATTTT
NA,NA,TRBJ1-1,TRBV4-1,CASSQNVGPRGAFF,TGCGCCAGCAGCCAAAACGTAGGTCCCCGCGGGGCTTTCTTT
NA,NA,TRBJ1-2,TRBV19,CASWERGRGNYGYTF,TGTGCCAGTTGGGAGCGGGGCAGGGGTAACTATGGCTACACCTTC
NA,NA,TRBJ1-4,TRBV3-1,CASSQGPTGAGLATNEKLFF,TGTGCCAGCAGCCAAGGTCCGACGGGCGCAGGGCTTGCAACTAATGAAAAACTGTTTTTT
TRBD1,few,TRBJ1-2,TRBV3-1,CASSHRTGGYGYTF,TGTGCCAGCAGCCATCGGACAGGGGGTTATGGCTACACCTTC
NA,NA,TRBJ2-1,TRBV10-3,CAISPFKQVDNEQFF,TGTGCCATCAGTCCCTTTAAACAAGTCGACAATGAGCAGTTCTTC
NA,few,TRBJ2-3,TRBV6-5,CASSRVSPLGDTQYF,TGTGCCAGCTCGAGGGTTTCCCCTCTGGGAGATACGCAGTATTTT
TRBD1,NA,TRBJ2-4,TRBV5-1,CASSFGRTGDIQYF,TGCGCCAGCAGCTTTGGCCGGACAGGGGACATTCAGTACTTC
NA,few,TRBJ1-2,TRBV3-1,CASSQGTGYTF,TGTGCCAGCAGCCAAGGGACTGGCTACACCTTC
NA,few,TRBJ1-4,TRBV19,CASIQPTERREKLFF,TGTGCCAGTATCCAACCAACGGAGCGTCGTGAAAAACTGTTTTTT
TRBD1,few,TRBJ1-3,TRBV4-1,CASSQDAGTVRLKNTIYF,TGCGCCAGCAGCCAAGATGCGGGGACAGTCCGTTTGAAGAACACCATATATTTT
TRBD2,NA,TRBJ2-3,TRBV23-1,CASTTGTSGTDTQCF,TGCGCCAGCACCACCGGGACTAGCGGGACAGATACGCAGTGTTTT
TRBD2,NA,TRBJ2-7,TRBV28,CASTEVSGGSRYEQYF,TGTGCCAGCACCGAAGTGTCTGGCGGGAGTAGGTACGAGCAGTACTTC
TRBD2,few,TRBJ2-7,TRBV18,CASSTQASGTREQYF,TGTGCCAGCTCAACACAGGCTAGCGGGACGCGTGAGCAGTACTTC
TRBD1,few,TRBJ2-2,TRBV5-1,CASSSPGTGNTGELFF,TGCGCCAGCAGCTCCCCCGGGACAGGGAACACCGGGGAGCTGTTTTTT
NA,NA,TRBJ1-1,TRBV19,CASSMWGRSHTEAFF,TGTGCCAGTAGTATGTGGGGGAGGTCGCACACTGAAGCTTTCTTT
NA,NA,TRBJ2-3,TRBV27,CASSLGVLSTQYF,TGTGCCAGCAGTTTAGGGGTCCTGTCAACGCAGTATTTT
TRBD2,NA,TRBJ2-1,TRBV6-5,CASLEAGGPNNEQFF,TGTGCCAGCCTAGAGGCGGGAGGGCCTAACAATGAGCAGTTCTTC
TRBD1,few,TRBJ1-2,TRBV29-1,CSVVGQGVGGYTF,TGCAGCGTTGTGGGACAGGGTGTGGGGGGCTACACCTTC
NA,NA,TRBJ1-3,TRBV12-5,CASGVSGSGNTIYF,TGTGCTAGTGGTGTTAGTGGCTCTGGAAACACCATATATTTT
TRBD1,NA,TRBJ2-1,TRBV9,CASSVERGHFSEQFF,TGTGCCAGCAGCGTAGAAAGGGGGCACTTCAGTGAGCAGTTCTTC
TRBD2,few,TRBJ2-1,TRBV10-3,CAISGSTGGGYNEQFF,TGTGCCATCAGTGGCTCGACCGGGGGGGGATACAATGAGCAGTTCTTC
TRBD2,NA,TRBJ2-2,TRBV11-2,CASSGVGASGTGELFF,TGTGCCAGCAGCGGCGTTGGGGCTAGCGGCACCGGGGAGCTGTTTTTT
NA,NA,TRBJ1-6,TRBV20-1,CSARDPGGKTTGSPLHF,TGCAGTGCTAGAGACCCTGGGGGGAAAACGACTGGTTCACCCCTCCACTTT
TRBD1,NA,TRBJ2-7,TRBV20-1,CSAQKGQGIRYF,TGCAGTGCTCAGAAGGGACAGGGTATTCGGTACTTC